The sequence of this T cell receptor (beta chain) was determined in a study of T cells in Graves' hyperthyroidism and ophthalmopathy. The CDR3 sequence is 14 residues long. Germline-derived CDR1 and CDR2 are MDHEN and SYDVKM. Trimming took 6 bases from V and 5 from J; bases not matched to a gene: 6. The TCR beta CDR3 regions underwent amplification using RNA transcripts as the source. Researchers ran a first-round RT-PCR on the TCR CDR3 using the HTBI primer set. TCRdb passed the multiplex PCR reads through MiXCR, listing each CDR3 protein once. The sample records 450,000 to 650,000 distinct CDR3 sequences, less than 25% being singletons.

The receptor was derived from a man aged 18 to 30 with Graves' hyperthyroidism. Material: blood. The rearrangement links TRBV28 to TRBJ2-7, with 11 bases fitting TRBD1. The CDR3 spells CASSRTGGVDEQYF. Here the CDR3 DNA reads TGTGCCAGCAGCCGGACAGGGGGCGTAGACGAGCAGTACTTC.